Shown below are 21 T cell receptor beta chains from a single sample sequenced in a study of shared clonotypes between healthy human individuals. This table comes from immunoSEQ multiplex PCR, and its TCRdb copy is limited to in-frame clones, with some not included. Seen here are about 460,000 clones, approximately 77% observed once, and the top ten hold 9.5% to 15%. Sequencing was carried out using PBMCs. The origin of the receptors is a middle-aged woman in good health. Some clones in this sample may be carry-over from other donors' samples.

Turning to this clone: A read error may explain this, as a much larger clone is one base away. The V gene is TRBV5-1, the J gene TRBJ2-7; either TRBD1 or TRBD2 may fit D (6 bases each). Germline lookup yields CDR1 SGHRS and CDR2 YFSETQ. CDR3 length: 13 residues. CDR3 sequence: CASSLGGGYEQHF. The CDR3 DNA follows: TGCGCCAGCAGCTTGGGAGGGGGGTACGAGCAGCACTTC.

This chain links TRBV4-2 with TRBJ1-1; tentatively, D is TRBD1 (5 bases). Trimming took off 5 bases at V and 2 bases at J, with 6 bases between the two ends. CDR3 length equals 12 residues. From germline, CDR1 is LGHNA and CDR2 YNFKEQ. CDR3 protein: CASSTGNTEAFF. The CDR3 nucleotides read TGTGCCAGCAGCACAGGTAACACTGAAGCTTTCTTT.

V and J are TRBV2 and TRBJ2-7, with D perhaps assigned TRBD1 or TRBD2 (5 bases each). Trimming removed 4 bases at V and 0 bases at J, with 13 bases between. Germline values: CDR1 SNHLY, CDR2 FYNNEI. The CDR3 sequence is 15 residues long. This CDR3 is CASSATGRASYEQYF. In nucleotides, the CDR3 is TGTGCCAGCAGTGCCACGGGACGGGCCTCCTACGAGCAGTACTTC. The whole variable domain, filled in from reference TRBV2 and TRBJ2-7, reads EPEVTQTPSHQVTQMGQEVILRCVPISNHLYFYWYRQILGQKVEFLVSFYNNEISEKSEIFDDQFSVERPDGSNFTLKIRSTKLEDSAMYFCASSATGRASYEQYFGPGTRLTVT.

The chain couples TRBV4-1 to TRBJ2-7; possibly TRBD1 or TRBD2 for D (6 bases each). Trimming removed 4 bases at V and 5 bases at J, with 18 bases between. The germline gives CDR1 MGHRA, CDR2 YSYEKL. CDR3 length: 15 amino acids. CDR3 coding DNA: TGCGCCAGCAGCCGTATTAGGGGGGTAGAGGACGAGCAGTACTTC. Encoded protein: CASSRIRGVEDEQYF.

This sequence joins TRBV7-2 and TRBJ1-1, with 7 bases aligning to TRBD1. The CDR3 loop spans 15 amino acids. Trimming cost V 0 bases and J 0 bases; bases outside gene matches: 1. Germline loops: CDR1 SGHTA, CDR2 FQGNSA. In DNA, the CDR3 is TGTGCCAGCAGCTTAGCGGGACAGTTGAACACTGAAGCTTTCTTT. It codes for CASSLAGQLNTEAFF.

The chain links TRBV28 to TRBJ2-7; D perhaps matches TRBD1 (5 bases). Germline V gives CDR1 MDHEN, CDR2 SYDVKM. The CDR3 is made up of 13 amino acids. With 4 bases removed from V and 5 bases from J, the gap between germline ends came to 12 bases. Here the CDR3 reads CASSSDIWDEQYF. CDR3 nucleotides: TGTGCCAGCAGTTCGGACATATGGGACGAGCAGTACTTC.

The V gene is TRBV7-9, the J gene TRBJ2-2; D might be TRBD1 or TRBD2, each matching 5 bases. The CDR3 extends over 16 amino acids. The germline gives CDR1 SEHNR, CDR2 FQNEAQ (reference sequence). Trimming cost V 5 bases and J 4 bases, with 17 bases left between them. The CDR3 here is CASSPPRGAGTGELFF. The CDR3 DNA is TGTGCCAGCAGCCCCCCCAGAGGGGCGGGCACCGGGGAGCTGTTTTTT. Variable domain in full (rest from reference TRBV7-9 and TRBJ2-2): DTGVSQNPRHKITKRGQNVTFRCDPISEHNRLYWYRQTLGQGPEFLTYFQNEAQLEKSRLLSDRFSAERPKGSFSTLEIQRTEQGDSAMYLCASSPPRGAGTGELFFGEGSRLTVL.

This clone was seen a few times. The CDR3 bases are TGTGCCAGCAGCGTAGTGTCGGGGAGCACAGATACGCAGTATTTT. It yields the protein CASSVVSGSTDTQYF. The chain combines TRBV9 with TRBJ2-3, with D possibly TRBD2 on 5 matching bases. Trimming cost V 0 bases and J 0 bases, with 8 bases left between them. CDR1 and CDR2 (germline): SGDLS, YYNGEE. The CDR3 sequence is 15 residues long.

This rearrangement joins TRBV7-2 to TRBJ2-3; 11 nucleotides align to TRBD2. CDR1 SGHTA and CDR2 FQGNSA come from the germline V gene. J was trimmed by 1 base and V by 5 bases; bases with no gene match: 5. The CDR3 totals 16 residues. This CDR3 is CASSMSLAGGTDTQYF. The CDR3 coding sequence is TGTGCCAGCAGCATGTCACTAGCGGGGGGCACAGATACGCAGTATTTT.

This sequence joins TRBV5-4 and TRBJ2-7; D unclear. Trimming pared 3 bases from V and 3 bases from J, leaving 10 bases between. The CDR3 contains 13 residues. The germline V gene has CDR1 SGHNT and CDR2 YYREEE (reference sequence). The CDR3 bases are TGTGCCAGCAGCTCTTCCCCGCTCTACGAGCAGTACTTC. Encoded protein: CASSSSPLYEQYF. Full variable domain (missing parts from reference TRBV5-4 and TRBJ2-7): ETGVTQSPTHLIKTRGQQVTLRCSSQSGHNTVSWYQQALGQGPQFIFQYYREEENGRGNFPPRFSGLQFPNYSSELNVNALELDDSALYLCASSSSPLYEQYFGPGTRLTVT.

The V call is TRBV30, the J call TRBJ1-1; D is unclear. The V end lost 3 bases, the J end lost 0 bases, and 8 bases lay between the germline ends. Germline CDR1 and CDR2: GTSNPN and SVGIG (reference sequence). This CDR3 has 13 amino acids. CDR3 sequence: CAWRESLNTEAFF. In DNA, the CDR3 is TGTGCCTGGAGGGAGAGTTTGAACACTGAAGCTTTCTTT.

The chain has TRBV5-4 and TRBJ2-7; D may be TRBD1 or TRBD2 (5 bases each). Trimming removed 3 bases from V and 7 bases from J, with 14 bases in between. This CDR3 has 13 amino acids. Germline V gene sequence: CDR1 SGHNT, CDR2 YYREEE (reference sequence). DNA for the CDR3: TGTGCCAGCAGCTCGGGAATATGGGGGGAGCAGTACTTC. Translated: CASSSGIWGEQYF.

This clone was seen only once. The gene calls are TRBV9 and TRBJ2-4; no firm D call. Germline V gene sequence: CDR1 SGDLS, CDR2 YYNGEE. The CDR3 extends over 15 amino acids. Trimming shortened V by 0 bases and J by 3 bases, and 10 bases separated the two germline ends. This CDR3 is CASSVGIANKNIQYF. CDR3 DNA sequence: TGTGCCAGCAGCGTAGGGATAGCAAACAAAAACATTCAGTACTTC.

V is TRBV19 and J is TRBJ2-5, with TRBD1 matching 7 bases. Germline CDR1 is LNHDA and CDR2 is SQIVND (reference sequence). The length of the CDR3 is 13 residues. The J segment lost 6 bases and the V segment lost 3 bases, leaving 4 bases of the junction unmatched. CDR3 protein: CASSIEGAKTQYF. For the CDR3, the DNA is TGTGCCAGTAGTATCGAGGGGGCGAAGACCCAGTACTTC.

The chain carries TRBV19 and TRBJ2-5; 7 nucleotides match TRBD1. V lost 3 bases to trimming and J lost 2 bases; unmatched junction nucleotides: 6. The CDR3 length is 15 residues. Germline loops: CDR1 LNHDA, CDR2 SQIVND (reference sequence). This CDR3 reads CASSIGAGGQETQYF. The CDR3 coding sequence is TGTGCCAGTAGTATCGGGGCAGGGGGACAAGAGACCCAGTACTTC.

V gene TRBV6-6 combines with J gene TRBJ2-1, with 8 positions matching TRBD1. After removal of 0 bases from V and 6 bases from J, the junction contained 7 bases not matched to a gene. CDR1 and CDR2 (germline): MNHNY, SVGAGI (reference sequence). The CDR3 covers 16 residues. CDR3 coding DNA: TGTGCCAGCAGTTACTCGAAAAGAACAGGGGGCAATGAGCAGTTCTTC. It is translated as CASSYSKRTGGNEQFF.

CDR3 residues: CASSPGDKSYEQYF. Here the CDR3 DNA reads TGTGCCAGCTCACCAGGGGACAAATCCTACGAGCAGTACTTC. This chain uses TRBV18 with TRBJ2-7, with a tentative D call TRBD1 (6 bases). Trimming took 2 bases from V and 1 from J, leaving 9 bases between them. The germline V gene encodes CDR1 KGHSH and CDR2 LQKENI. This CDR3 has 14 residues. Filled out from reference TRBV18 and TRBJ2-7, the complete variable domain reads NAGVMQNPRHLVRRRGQEARLRCSPMKGHSHVYWYRQLPEEGLKFMVYLQKENIIDESGMPKERFSAEFPKEGPSILRIQQVVRGDSAAYFCASSPGDKSYEQYFGPGTRLTVT.

Note on this clone: This likely traces to a read error, being one base from a far larger clone. V is TRBV5-1 and J is TRBJ2-1, with 14 bases lining up with TRBD2. The CDR3 has 15 residues. With V trimmed by 4 bases and J by 8 bases, 5 bases remained unmatched. In germline, CDR1 is SGHRS, CDR2 YFSETQ. CDR3 bases: TGCGCCAGCAGCCCGGGACTAGCGGGAGAGGATGAGCAGTTCTTC. It specifies CASSPGLAGEDEQFF.

The chain combines TRBV5-4 with TRBJ2-1; 7 nucleotides match TRBD2. Germline trimming cut 3 bases from V and 7 bases from J; bases unmatched to any gene: 10. Germline V gives CDR1 SGHNT, CDR2 YYREEE (reference sequence). This CDR3 region has 15 residues. The CDR3 coding sequence is TGTGCCAGCAGCTGGCCCAGCGGGATATTGAATGAGCAGTTCTTC. Translation: CASSWPSGILNEQFF.

This clone has a single count. The V gene is TRBV9, the J gene TRBJ1-4; D may be TRBD1 (5 bases). The CDR3 has 14 amino acids. Trimming pared 3 bases from V and 5 bases from J, leaving 11 bases between. Germline CDR1 SGDLS, CDR2 YYNGEE. As DNA, the CDR3 is TGTGCCAGCAGCGGGTCAGGGCTAAATGAAAAACTGTTTTTT. Translation: CASSGSGLNEKLFF.

The chain links TRBV5-1 to TRBJ1-1, with 10 bases aligning to TRBD1. Losses at the gene ends were 3 bases for V and 2 bases for J; bases not matched to a gene: 7. Looked up from germline, CDR1 is SGHRS and CDR2 is YFSETQ. This CDR3 region has 16 residues. The CDR3 coding sequence is TGCGCCAGCAGCTCCGGGACAGGGGCCTCCAACACTGAAGCTTTCTTT. Residues: CASSSGTGASNTEAFF.